This T cell receptor beta chain was observed in a study of radiotherapy plus CTLA-4 blockade in lung cancer. Across the whole study: With 31% of patients having disease control, objective responses were seen in under 20%.

After removal of 5 bases from V and 1 base from J, the junction contained 6 bases not matched to a gene. This CDR3 has 16 residues. Germline V gene sequence: CDR1 LNHDA, CDR2 SQIVND (reference sequence). TCRdb keeps only in-frame clones here, not all; method: immunoSEQ multiplex PCR. This sample has 70,000 to 90,000 clones, with approximately 84% found just once. In regard to this clone: The target antigen is unknown.

The study, taken as a whole, reports: Radiotherapy plus ipilimumab was followed by expansion in blood of tumor-derived TCR clones.

The genes are TRBV19 and TRBJ2-2, with 8 bases fitting TRBD1. The receptor was derived from a human donor with non-small cell lung cancer who had stable disease on radiotherapy plus ipilimumab. Sequenced here: peripheral blood, sampled from a patient treated with radiotherapy plus ipilimumab. The CDR3 DNA is TGTGCCAGTAGTCAAACCGGGACAGGGAACACCGGGGAGCTGTTTTTT. This codes for CASSQTGTGNTGELFF.